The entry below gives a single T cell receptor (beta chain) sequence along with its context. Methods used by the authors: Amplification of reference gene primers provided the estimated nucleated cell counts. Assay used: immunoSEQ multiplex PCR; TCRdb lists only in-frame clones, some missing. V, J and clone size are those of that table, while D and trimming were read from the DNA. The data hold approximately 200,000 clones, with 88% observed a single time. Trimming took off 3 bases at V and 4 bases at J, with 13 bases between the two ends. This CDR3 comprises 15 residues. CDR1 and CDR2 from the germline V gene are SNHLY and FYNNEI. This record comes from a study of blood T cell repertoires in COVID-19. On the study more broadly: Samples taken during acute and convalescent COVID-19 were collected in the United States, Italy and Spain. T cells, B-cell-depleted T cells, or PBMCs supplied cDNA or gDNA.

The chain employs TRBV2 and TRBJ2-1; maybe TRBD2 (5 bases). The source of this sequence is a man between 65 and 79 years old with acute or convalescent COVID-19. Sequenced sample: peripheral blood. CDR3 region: CASSELSGIYNEQFF. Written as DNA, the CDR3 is TGTGCCAGCAGTGAGCTCTCGGGGATTTACAATGAGCAGTTCTTC.